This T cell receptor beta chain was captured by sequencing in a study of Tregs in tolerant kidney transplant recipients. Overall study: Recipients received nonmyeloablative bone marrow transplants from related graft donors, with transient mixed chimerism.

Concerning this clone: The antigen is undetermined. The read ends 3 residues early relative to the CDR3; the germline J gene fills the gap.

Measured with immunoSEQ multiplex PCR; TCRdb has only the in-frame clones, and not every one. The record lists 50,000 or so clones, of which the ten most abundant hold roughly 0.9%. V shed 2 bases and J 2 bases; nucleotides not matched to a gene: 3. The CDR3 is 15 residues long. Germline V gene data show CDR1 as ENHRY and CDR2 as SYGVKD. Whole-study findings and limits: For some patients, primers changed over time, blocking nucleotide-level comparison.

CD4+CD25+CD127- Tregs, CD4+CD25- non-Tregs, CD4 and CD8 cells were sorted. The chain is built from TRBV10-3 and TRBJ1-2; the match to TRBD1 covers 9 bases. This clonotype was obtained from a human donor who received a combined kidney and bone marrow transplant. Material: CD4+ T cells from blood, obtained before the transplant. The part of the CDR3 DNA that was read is TGTGCCATCAGTGAGGCCGGACAGGGGAACTATGGC. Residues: CAISEAGQGNYG. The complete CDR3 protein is CAISEAGQGNYGYTF.